These T cell receptor beta chains were read from a single sample in a study of T-cell memory formation after mild COVID-19. TCRdb called the 5' RACE reads again in MiXCR, with one record for every CDR3 protein. Of around 300,000 distinct CDR3 sequences in the sample, 10% to 15% were seen once. The source material was PBMCs or a T cell subset sorted from them (not recorded which). The receptors stem from a man between 18 and 35 years old who had mild COVID-19 (a few samples of this study predate the infection). Cell type and time point are not known. CDR3s leave out the opening cysteine and the closing phenylalanine or tryptophan. The order of the fields is V gene, D gene, clone size, J gene, CDR3 protein. A D gene is named only where the DNA matches it firmly. Some rows have no size entry. The others give once, few or many, or a class for an expanded clone.

v_gene: TRBV4-2; d_gene: -; abundance: -; j_gene: TRBJ1-4; CDR3aa: ASSQDPEAPRDEKLF
v_gene: TRBV7-9; d_gene: TRBD1; abundance: few; j_gene: TRBJ1-2; CDR3aa: ASSLVKGAIYGYT
v_gene: TRBV3-1; d_gene: -; abundance: few; j_gene: TRBJ1-2; CDR3aa: ASSLQGIDGYGYT
v_gene: TRBV5-1; d_gene: -; abundance: -; j_gene: TRBJ2-1; CDR3aa: ASSLDTVGYNEQF
v_gene: TRBV7-9; d_gene: -; abundance: few; j_gene: TRBJ2-1; CDR3aa: ASKAGTIGNNEQF
v_gene: TRBV4-1; d_gene: TRBD2; abundance: few; j_gene: TRBJ2-7; CDR3aa: ASSQAERGYEQY
v_gene: TRBV4-3; d_gene: TRBD2; abundance: many; j_gene: TRBJ2-7; CDR3aa: ASSPSLASGAYEQY
v_gene: TRBV11-2; d_gene: -; abundance: few; j_gene: TRBJ1-1; CDR3aa: ASRAPGNTEAF
v_gene: TRBV7-2; d_gene: -; abundance: few; j_gene: TRBJ2-2; CDR3aa: ASSFGSASGELF
v_gene: TRBV18; d_gene: TRBD1; abundance: -; j_gene: TRBJ2-5; CDR3aa: ASSNGTAQETQY
v_gene: TRBV3-1; d_gene: -; abundance: -; j_gene: TRBJ1-6; CDR3aa: ASSLYRTELSPLH
v_gene: TRBV4-1; d_gene: TRBD1; abundance: many; j_gene: TRBJ1-1; CDR3aa: ASSHRDRVSEAF
v_gene: TRBV5-1; d_gene: -; abundance: -; j_gene: TRBJ1-4; CDR3aa: ASSPTPGAEKLF
v_gene: TRBV6-4; d_gene: -; abundance: few; j_gene: TRBJ1-2; CDR3aa: ASRPGVGYGYT
v_gene: TRBV4-1; d_gene: -; abundance: -; j_gene: TRBJ2-1; CDR3aa: ASSPRLQRSSYNEQF
v_gene: TRBV20-1; d_gene: TRBD2; abundance: -; j_gene: TRBJ2-2; CDR3aa: SARAGGNTGELF
v_gene: TRBV5-4; d_gene: -; abundance: -; j_gene: TRBJ2-3; CDR3aa: ASSSDLSTDTQY
v_gene: TRBV5-1; d_gene: TRBD1; abundance: -; j_gene: TRBJ1-2; CDR3aa: ASRIQTGAGGYGYT
v_gene: TRBV12-3/TRBV12-4; d_gene: -; abundance: large; j_gene: TRBJ2-3; CDR3aa: ASSLGGVGDTQY
v_gene: TRBV11-2; d_gene: -; abundance: -; j_gene: TRBJ2-3; CDR3aa: ASSSGAGDTQY
v_gene: TRBV5-1; d_gene: TRBD2; abundance: -; j_gene: TRBJ2-3; CDR3aa: ASSLVVGGSTFTDTQY
v_gene: TRBV7-2; d_gene: -; abundance: few; j_gene: TRBJ1-1; CDR3aa: ASSLVGTSGEAF
v_gene: TRBV5-1; d_gene: -; abundance: few; j_gene: TRBJ1-2; CDR3aa: ASSLFGSANYGYT
v_gene: TRBV10-3; d_gene: TRBD1; abundance: -; j_gene: TRBJ2-7; CDR3aa: ASTGTGLSYEQY
v_gene: TRBV3-1; d_gene: TRBD2; abundance: once; j_gene: TRBJ2-6; CDR3aa: ASSQEAGGESFDSGANVLT
v_gene: TRBV20-1; d_gene: -; abundance: many; j_gene: TRBJ2-2; CDR3aa: SAIDGEPIGELF
v_gene: TRBV19; d_gene: TRBD1; abundance: few; j_gene: TRBJ1-1; CDR3aa: AGSQGNEAF
v_gene: TRBV19; d_gene: -; abundance: few; j_gene: TRBJ1-5; CDR3aa: ASMSGSNQPQH
v_gene: TRBV6-2/TRBV6-3; d_gene: -; abundance: -; j_gene: TRBJ2-6; CDR3aa: ASSYSIGASGANVLT
v_gene: TRBV7-9; d_gene: TRBD1; abundance: few; j_gene: TRBJ2-3; CDR3aa: ASRALGQGTDTQY
v_gene: TRBV7-9; d_gene: -; abundance: many; j_gene: TRBJ2-1; CDR3aa: ASSSVGQYNEQF
v_gene: TRBV20-1; d_gene: -; abundance: -; j_gene: TRBJ2-3; CDR3aa: SAPPRGGPTDTQY
v_gene: TRBV11-2; d_gene: -; abundance: many; j_gene: TRBJ2-7; CDR3aa: ASSSISGTSYEQY
v_gene: TRBV20-1; d_gene: TRBD1; abundance: few; j_gene: TRBJ1-5; CDR3aa: SASTGVNQPQH
v_gene: TRBV20-1; d_gene: TRBD2; abundance: many; j_gene: TRBJ2-1; CDR3aa: SARDPSGAYNEQF
v_gene: TRBV9; d_gene: TRBD2; abundance: few; j_gene: TRBJ2-5; CDR3aa: ASSVGLAGGPGTQY
v_gene: TRBV5-1; d_gene: -; abundance: few; j_gene: TRBJ2-2; CDR3aa: ASGELLNTGELF